This T cell receptor beta chain was found in a study of Ad26.COV2.S vaccination and SARS-CoV-2 variants. CDR3 length: 18 residues. CDR1 SGDLS and CDR2 YYNGEE come from the germline V gene. The V segment lost 0 bases and the J segment 3 bases; nucleotides outside the gene matches: 10. Noted treatment: 15 to 20 received Ad26.COV2.S at low or high dose, single or two shots; 5 received placebo; per-sample allocation not given. Material that was analyzed had been drawn on day 63 after the first vaccine or placebo injection. Using immunoSEQ multiplex PCR, the repertoire was profiled, and TCRdb retains in-frame clones only, with some absent. The sample yields some 340,000 clones, roughly 84% seen once.

This specimen was peripheral blood, taken in a trial of Ad26.COV2.S vaccine versus placebo. V is TRBV9 and J is TRBJ1-5; 9 positions match TRBD1. The receptor was derived from a person between 18 and 65 years old who received the Ad26.COV2.S COVID-19 vaccine or a placebo. The CDR3 nucleotides are TGTGCCAGCAGCGTAGTTCCGGGACAGGGCCTCCCCAATCAGCCCCAGCATTTT. Its translation is CASSVVPGQGLPNQPQHF.